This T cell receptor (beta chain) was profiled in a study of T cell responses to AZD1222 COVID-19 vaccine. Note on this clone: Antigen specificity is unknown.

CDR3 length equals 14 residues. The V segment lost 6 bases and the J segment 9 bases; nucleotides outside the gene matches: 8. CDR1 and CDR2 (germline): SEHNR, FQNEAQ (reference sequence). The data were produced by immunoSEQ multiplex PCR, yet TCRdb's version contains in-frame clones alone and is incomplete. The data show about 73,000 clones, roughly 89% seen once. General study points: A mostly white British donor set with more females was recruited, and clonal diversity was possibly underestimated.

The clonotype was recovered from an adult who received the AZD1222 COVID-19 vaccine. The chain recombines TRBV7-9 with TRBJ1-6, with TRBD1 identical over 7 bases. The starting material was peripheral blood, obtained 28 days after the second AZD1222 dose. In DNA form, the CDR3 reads TGTGCCAGCAGTTCACAGGGGAGCGGTTCACCCCTCCACTTT. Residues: CASSSQGSGSPLHF.